In this sample, the clone carrying this TCR beta chain turned up a few times. Its specificity is unknown. Germline V CDR1 and CDR2: SGHVS, FQNEAQ. Trimming pared 4 bases from V and 4 bases from J, leaving 12 bases between. This CDR3 is built from 14 residues. This sample stems from a study of cytomegalovirus exposure and HLA in healthy donors. Study-wide results and limits: The CMV antigen specificity of a few CMV-associated chains was confirmed through in vitro analysis. In a later analysis, parvovirus B19, influenza, CMV and Epstein-Barr virus appeared linked to several top co-occurrence clusters.

Use of 60 Vbeta and 13 Jbeta primers characterized the PCR. Profiling relied on immunoSEQ multiplex PCR, and the TCRdb table lists in-frame clones only, not all of them. Of some 99,000 clones in the sample, around three quarters were seen once. The origin of this receptor is a man aged 40-49 years in good health and CMV-seronegative. The gene calls are TRBV7-8 and TRBJ2-3; D is perhaps TRBD2 (6 bases). The sequenced sample was PBMCs. CDR3: CASSSWDFSDTQYF. CDR3 bases: TGTGCCAGCAGCTCCTGGGACTTCTCAGATACGCAGTATTTT.